The 10 T cell receptor beta chains below all came from one sample that was sequenced in a study of graft-versus-host responses after intestinal transplantation. The antigens of these receptors remain unknown. The table came from immunoSEQ multiplex PCR; TCRdb's copy has only in-frame clones and leaves some out. The sample has approximately 70,000 clones, under 90% seen once. The sequencing here drew on unstimulated CD4+ T cells sorted from spleen or lymph node cells, taken before transplant. These receptors all stem from a human donor who was the organ donor for an intestinal transplant.

The chain recombines TRBV5-6 with TRBJ2-2; possible D gene TRBD1, 6 bases. V lost 2 bases and J 4 bases, leaving 12 bases between the germline ends. CDR3 length: 15 residues. Per germline, CDR1 SGHDT and CDR2 YYEEEE. This chain's CDR3 is CASSLTGHSTGELFF. For the CDR3, the DNA is TGTGCCAGCAGCTTAACGGGACACAGCACCGGGGAGCTGTTTTTT.

As regards this clone: The germline gene is not matched at one end of the junction; a read error may be the cause. The CDR3 spells CASSLTENSPLHF. Written as DNA, the CDR3 is TGTGCTAGCAGCTTAACAGAGAATTCACCCCTCCACTTT. V usage is TRBV7-7 and J usage is TRBJ1-6; D ambiguous. The germline V gene encodes CDR1 SSHAT and CDR2 FNYEAQ (reference sequence). This CDR3 is built from 13 residues.

CDR3 DNA sequence: TGCGCCAGCAGCTTAGAGACAGGGGCATCACCCCTCCACTTT. Its translation is CASSLETGASPLHF. This chain uses TRBV5-1 with TRBJ1-6, with 8 bases matching TRBD1. The V gene's germline CDR1 is SGHRS and CDR2 YFSETQ. With V trimmed by 2 bases and J by 10 bases, 5 bases remained unmatched. The CDR3 covers 14 residues.

The rearrangement uses TRBV7-2 and TRBJ2-2; 8 positions match TRBD2. The CDR3 length is 14 residues. CDR1 and CDR2 (germline): SGHTA, FQGNSA. Losses at the gene ends were 4 bases for V and 5 bases for J; bases not matched to a gene: 3. DNA for the CDR3: TGTGCCAGCAGCTCGGTAGCGGGGACCGGGGAGCTGTTTTTT. Its translation is CASSSVAGTGELFF.

This rearrangement joins TRBV9 to TRBJ1-6, with D unresolved. The CDR3 sequence is 16 residues long. CDR1 SGDLS and CDR2 YYNGEE come from the germline V gene. The V end lost 3 bases, the J end lost 6 bases, and 16 bases lay between the germline ends. The CDR3 is CASSERNSALNSPLHF. The CDR3 DNA follows: TGTGCCAGCAGCGAAAGAAATAGCGCTCTTAATTCACCCCTCCACTTT.

The V and J genes are TRBV2 and TRBJ1-2; the D gene is possibly TRBD1 (5 bases). This CDR3 spans 18 amino acids. Trimming left V 8 bases short and J 0 bases short, with 25 bases between. Germline V gives CDR1 SNHLY, CDR2 FYNNEI. In DNA form, the CDR3 reads TGTGCCAGCCACGGCGGGGGGATCGGAAAAGGGGCTAACTATGGCTACACCTTC. It codes for CASHGGGIGKGANYGYTF.

The chain is built from TRBV25-1 and TRBJ1-4; D might be TRBD1 (5 bases). The germline CDR1 and CDR2 sequences are MGHDK and SYGVNS. The CDR3 loop spans 17 amino acids. Between the trimmed V and J ends, which lost 5 bases and 5 bases, there was a span of 21 bases. CDR3 bases: TGTGCCAGCAGTAAGGAAGCGGGGGGGTTCTGGAATGAAAAACTGTTTTTT. Translating it yields CASSKEAGGFWNEKLFF.

This clone was observed once. This chain uses TRBV11-2 with TRBJ2-3; 7 bases align to TRBD2. V lost 5 bases to trimming and J lost 0 bases; unmatched junction nucleotides: 14. CDR1 SGHAT and CDR2 FQNNGV come from the germline V gene. This CDR3 is 18 amino acids long. The CDR3 region is CASSRRGGGGRSTDTQYF. The CDR3 region has the DNA TGTGCCAGCAGCCGCCGGGGAGGCGGGGGTCGTAGCACAGATACGCAGTATTTT.

CDR3 protein: CASSPRAGNEKLFF. CDR3 bases: TGTGCCAGCAGCCCCCGGGCGGGAAATGAAAAACTGTTTTTT. The rearrangement uses TRBV7-2 and TRBJ1-4; D not certain. Germline V gene lookup returns CDR1 SGHTA and CDR2 FQGNSA. The CDR3 is 14 residues long. V lost 5 bases, J lost 5 bases, and 12 bases lay in between.

This chain uses TRBV6-4 with TRBJ1-1; the match to TRBD1 covers 9 bases. The V gene end was trimmed by 5 bases and the J gene end by 8 bases; junction bases not matched to a gene: 3. The CDR3 loop spans 12 amino acids. CDR1 MRHNA and CDR2 SNTAGT come from the germline V gene. CDR3 bases: TGTGCCAGCAGTTTTGGGACAGGGGAAGCTTTCTTT. Amino acids: CASSFGTGEAFF.